This is a list of T cell receptor beta chains from one sample in a study of blood T cells in healthy people across ages. TCRdb ran MiXCR on the 5' RACE reads and lists one entry per CDR3 protein. The sample has some 790,000 distinct CDR3 sequences; 29% are singletons. Sample: blood. The receptors derive from a woman aged 80 or older in good health. CDR3s include the opening cysteine and the closing phenylalanine or tryptophan. A D gene is named only where the DNA matches it firmly. Expanded clones get a size class; other rows say once, few or many, or leave the size out.

-	TRBV25-1	TRBJ1-4	-	TGTGCCAGCAGTAACATGATTCTGGGAAAACTGTTTTTT	CASSNMILGKLFF
few	TRBV5-4	TRBJ1-6	-	TGTGCCAACAGCTTATCCCAGGGAGGGACGAATTCACCCCTCCACTTT	CANSLSQGGTNSPLHF
many	TRBV18	TRBJ2-4	-	TGTGCCAGCTCACCACCAGGGGTGGAAAACATTCAGTACTTC	CASSPPGVENIQYF
-	TRBV7-8	TRBJ1-2	-	TGTGCCAGCAGCTCGAACTCGGGAGACTATGGCTACACCTTC	CASSSNSGDYGYTF
few	TRBV3-1	TRBJ2-2	-	TGTGCCAGCAGCCAAAGTGTGAACACCGGGGAGCTGTTTTTT	CASSQSVNTGELFF
few	TRBV20-1	TRBJ1-2	TRBD1	TGCAGTGCTACTGCCTCACAGGGGAACTATGGCTACACCTTC	CSATASQGNYGYTF
-	TRBV6-6	TRBJ1-1	-	TGTACCAGCACCGGAAAGGGGAGGAAAAACACTGGAGCTTTCTTT	CTSTGKGRKNTGAFF
many	TRBV6-6	TRBJ2-3	-	TGTGCCAGCAAAGCGACATCGGGCACAGATACGCAGTATTTT	CASKATSGTDTQYF
few	TRBV20-1	TRBJ2-1	TRBD2	TGCAGTGCTCGGGCAACTAGCGGGGGTCGCTATGAGCAGTTCTTC	CSARATSGGRYEQFF
many	TRBV6-5	TRBJ1-2	-	TGTGCCAGTTTCCTACCCGGGGCCAATAGAGATGGCTACACCTTC	CASFLPGANRDGYTF
many	TRBV5-8	TRBJ2-5	TRBD1	TGTGCCAGCAGAGACAGGGCAGATGTCCAAGAGACCCAGTACTTC	CASRDRADVQETQYF
few	TRBV2	TRBJ2-7	TRBD2	TGTGCCAGCAGTGCAAAGCGGGGGAGTACCTACGAGCAGTACTTC	CASSAKRGSTYEQYF
many	TRBV7-2	TRBJ2-3	-	TGTGCCAGCAGCCCACGGGCCGGAGGATACACAGATACGCAGTATTTT	CASSPRAGGYTDTQYF
-	TRBV20-1	TRBJ2-3	-	TGCAGTGCCGGGGACCGATACACAGATACGCAGTATTTT	CSAGDRYTDTQYF
many	TRBV5-1	TRBJ2-1	TRBD2	TGCGCCAGCTCTAGCGGGGGCCGCAATGAGCAGTTCTTC	CASSSGGRNEQFF
many	TRBV2	TRBJ2-1	-	TGTGCCAGCAAGGGACAAGATAATGAGCAGTTCTTC	CASKGQDNEQFF
-	TRBV7-2	TRBJ2-1	-	TGTGCCAGCAGCTTAGGGCATGTTGAGCAGTTCTTC	CASSLGHVEQFF
few	TRBV20-1	TRBJ2-4	-	TGCAGTGCTGGGACCTCCGGGAGCGCGTTAAACATTCAGTACTTC	CSAGTSGSALNIQYF
few	TRBV24-1	TRBJ2-5	TRBD1	TGTGCCACCAGTGAAACTGACAGGGGGCTGGGGACCCAGTACTTC	CATSETDRGLGTQYF
many	TRBV30	TRBJ1-6	TRBD1	TGTGCCTGGAGTCGACAGGGGACGGATAATTCACCCCTCCACTTT	CAWSRQGTDNSPLHF
-	TRBV10-3	TRBJ2-1	-	-	CAISEWGQGSYNERFF
many	TRBV2	TRBJ2-7	-	TGTGCCAGCGGGGGGTTCGAGGACTACGAGCAGTACTTC	CASGGFEDYEQYF
few	TRBV18	TRBJ1-2	-	TGTGCCAGCTCACTGACGGACTGGGGAGAGAATGGCTACACCTTC	CASSLTDWGENGYTF
-	TRBV20-1	TRBJ2-3	TRBD2	TGCAGTGCTAGAGATTCAGAGCGGGGCACAGCTACGCAGTATTTT	CSARDSERGTATQYF
-	TRBV7-2	TRBJ1-4	-	TGTGCCAGCAGCTCCGGGACAAAGGGGAATGAAAAACTGTTTTTT	CASSSGTKGNEKLFF
few	TRBV11-2	TRBJ1-1	TRBD1	TGTGCCAGCAGCGTGGGAGACAGGGGAGTGAACACTGAAGCTTTCTTT	CASSVGDRGVNTEAFF
few	TRBV10-2	TRBJ2-1	TRBD1	TGCGCCAGCAGAGCCCCGGGACAGGCCTACAATGAGCAGTTCTTC	CASRAPGQAYNEQFF
few	TRBV6-6	TRBJ1-1	-	TGTGCCAGCAGCCTCAGGACGGCCACTGAAGCTTTCTTT	CASSLRTATEAFF
few	TRBV20-1	TRBJ1-1	TRBD1	TGCAGTGCGCCGACAGGGTTGGGAGGAACTGAAGCTTTCTTT	CSAPTGLGGTEAFF
-	TRBV20-1	TRBJ2-5	-	TGCAGTGCTAGTAGTACAGGGTACGGGCAGTACTTC	CSASSTGYGQYF
-	TRBV15	TRBJ2-3	TRBD2	TGTGCCACCAGCAGGGGTAGCGGGAGCGCCGCGCAGTATTTT	CATSRGSGSAAQYF
many	TRBV20-1	TRBJ2-7	TRBD1	TGCAGTGGCCAACAGGGGACCACCTACGAGCAGTACTTC	CSGQQGTTYEQYF
many	TRBV6-1	TRBJ1-2	-	TGTGCCAGCAGTGAAGAGGACGCAGCTAACTATGGCTACACCTTC	CASSEEDAANYGYTF
few	TRBV30	TRBJ1-4	TRBD1	TGTGCCTGGAGTCGGACAGGCGCGAATGAAAAACTGTTTTTT	CAWSRTGANEKLFF
many	TRBV6-2/TRBV6-3	TRBJ2-1	TRBD1	TGTGCCAGCAGTCCCCCCCGACCCGACAGGGGGCCTCGGGATGAGCAGTTCTTC	CASSPPRPDRGPRDEQFF
-	TRBV4-1	TRBJ1-2	-	TGCGCCAGCAGCCAGGAAGATCGACAGGAGGCCTATGGCTACACCTTC	CASSQEDRQEAYGYTF
-	TRBV10-3	TRBJ2-3	-	TGTGCCATCAGTGGAACTAGGGGCGACGGGAATACAGATACGCAGTATTTT	CAISGTRGDGNTDTQYF
many	TRBV10-3	TRBJ2-1	-	TGTGCCATCAGTGAGTCAGGGGAGCTTCAGTTCTTC	CAISESGELQFF
many	TRBV28	TRBJ2-5	-	TGTGCCAGCACCCTGGGGGAGACCCAGTACTTC	CASTLGETQYF
many	TRBV27	TRBJ2-7	TRBD2	TGTGCCAGCAGTTTAACCCCGGGGCGGGGGGGCTACGAGCAGTACTTC	CASSLTPGRGGYEQYF
-	TRBV27	TRBJ1-2	-	TGTGCCAGCAGTTTGTCGCCTCTCTATGGCTACACCTTC	CASSLSPLYGYTF
-	TRBV7-2	TRBJ2-5	-	TGTGCCAGCAGCCCCGGTAAAGGGGAGACCCAGTACTTC	CASSPGKGETQYF